These 2 T cell receptor beta chains came from one sample sequenced in a study of blood T cell repertoires in COVID-19. The data were produced by immunoSEQ multiplex PCR, yet TCRdb's version contains in-frame clones alone and is incomplete. In the table there are approximately 120,000 clones, 90% of which are singletons. The specimen was peripheral blood. All receptors derive from a human donor in a cohort sampled during active COVID-19.

This chain connects TRBV29-1 to TRBJ2-1; the match to TRBD1 covers 7 bases. V was clipped by 3 bases and J by 7 bases; unmatched bases: 6. The CDR3 has 13 amino acids. The germline V gene has CDR1 SQVTM and CDR2 ANQGSEA. CDR3 nucleotides: TGCAGCGTTGATCCGGGACAGTATAATGAGCAGTTCTTC. Its translation: CSVDPGQYNEQFF.

The chain joins TRBV3-1 (or the pseudogene TRBV3-2) to TRBJ2-7; D remains unclear. This CDR3 region has 12 residues. The ends were cut back, 4 bases at V and 0 bases at J, with 4 bases in the middle. In germline, CDR1 is LGHDT, CDR2 YNNKEL (reference sequence). CDR3: CASSPSSYEQYF. CDR3 nucleotides: TGTGCCAGCAGCCCTAGCTCCTACGAGCAGTACTTC.